This T cell receptor (beta chain) comes out of a study of PD-1 blockade in classical Hodgkin lymphoma. Study-level findings and limits: Reports described newly diagnosed patients as having lower baseline TCR diversity than healthy donors.

This CDR3 has 14 amino acids. Germline lookup yields CDR1 SNHLY and CDR2 FYNNEI. The V end was cut by 2 bases, the J end by 5 bases, with 12 bases between. Here immunoSEQ multiplex PCR was the method, and the copy in TCRdb shows in-frame clones only, minus some. The sample records some 17,000 clones, approximately 85% being singletons. Specified time point: newly diagnosed, previously untreated cHL patient sample. Remarks on this clone: Its antigen remains unknown.

Material: peripheral blood mononuclear cells (PBMCs). This sequence joins TRBV2 and TRBJ1-2; D is uncertain. The receptor comes from a human donor with classical Hodgkin lymphoma. CDR3 in DNA: TGTGCCAGCAGTGAAAGCAGGAATAATTATGGCTACACCTTC. It specifies CASSESRNNYGYTF. The full variable domain, in which reference TRBV2 and TRBJ1-2 provide the parts outside the CDR3, is EPEVTQTPSHQVTQMGQEVILRCVPISNHLYFYWYRQILGQKVEFLVSFYNNEISEKSEIFDDQFSVERPDGSNFTLKIRSTKLEDSAMYFCASSESRNNYGYTFGSGTRLTVV.